Sequencing of this T cell receptor beta chain was carried out in a study of blood T cell repertoires in COVID-19. Across the whole study: Whether acute or convalescent, the COVID-19 samples came from the United States, Italy and Spain.

Germline loops: CDR1 DFQATT, CDR2 SNEGSKA (reference sequence). V was cut by 6 bases and J by 9 bases, with 9 bases left in between. CDR3 length: 10 residues. Assay used: immunoSEQ multiplex PCR; TCRdb lists only in-frame clones, some missing. Here the sample spans 400,000 or so clones, 75% to 90% being singletons. The V gene is TRBV20-1, the J gene TRBJ2-1; D unclear. The specimen sequenced was PBMCs or T cells enriched from blood (not recorded which). The clonotype comes from a man aged 30 to 45 who had recovered from COVID-19. CDR3 sequence reads: CSAARSEQFF. CDR3 sequence (DNA): TGCAGTGCCGCGCGGAGTGAGCAGTTCTTC.